This section outlines one TCR beta chain sequence together with its context. Its antigen is currently unknown. This sample stems from a study of cytomegalovirus exposure and HLA in healthy donors. Whereas donors were nominally healthy upon sampling, unrecorded immune exposures were probable. The PCR made use of 60 Vbeta and 13 Jbeta primers. Clones were read by immunoSEQ multiplex PCR, and TCRdb kept only the in-frame ones, dropping some. The table shows 160,000 or so clones, with almost 80% occurring only once. General study results and limits: Relative to equally common others, HLA-associated TCR beta chains showed greater clonal expansion in a later analysis.

Trimming removed 0 bases from V and 5 bases from J; junction bases left unmatched: 2. There are 14 residues in the CDR3. CDR1 is GTSNPN, CDR2 SVGIG, per germline (reference sequence). This TCR came from a male donor in good health and CMV-seronegative. Sequencing used PBMCs. The J gene is TRBJ1-5, the V gene TRBV30, with 9 bases aligning to TRBD1. This chain's CDR3 is CAWSVTGGDQPQHF. In DNA, the CDR3 is TGTGCCTGGAGTGTGACAGGGGGTGATCAGCCCCAGCATTTT.